This is a list of T cell receptor beta chains from one sample in a study of Graves' ophthalmopathy and Graves' hyperthyroidism. One entry per CDR3 protein, called by TCRdb with MiXCR from the multiplex PCR reads. This table holds around 600,000 distinct CDR3 sequences, over 40% found once. Sequenced: peripheral blood. These receptors originate from an adult man with Graves' ophthalmopathy. Each CDR3 is given with its conserved first and last residue. Fields, in order: J gene, D gene, V gene, clone size, CDR3 protein, CDR3 DNA. D genes are given only for firm matches. Size is stated for part of the rows, as once, few or many counts, or as a class when the clone is expanded.

J: TRBJ2-7; D: TRBD2; V: TRBV10-3; size: few; CDR3: CASRAGGPYEQYF; DNA: TGTGCCAGCAGAGCGGGGGGCCCCTACGAGCAGTACTTC
J: TRBJ1-2; D: NA; V: TRBV20-1; size: many; CDR3: CSASVPGARAYTF; DNA: TGCAGTGCTAGCGTGCCGGGGGCGCGGGCCTACACCTTC
J: TRBJ2-7; D: NA; V: TRBV7-9; size: many; CDR3: CASSRVLSYEQYF; DNA: TGTGCCAGCAGCCGCGTGCTCTCCTACGAGCAGTACTTC
J: TRBJ1-2; D: NA; V: TRBV10-3; size: NA; CDR3: CAIRERASDYGYTF; DNA: TGTGCCATCAGGGAGCGGGCTTCGGACTATGGCTACACCTTC
J: TRBJ2-7; D: TRBD2; V: TRBV9; size: few; CDR3: CASSPGTSEAYEQYF; DNA: TGTGCCAGCAGCCCAGGGACTAGCGAGGCCTACGAGCAGTACTTC
J: TRBJ2-7; D: NA; V: TRBV12-3/TRBV12-4; size: many; CDR3: CASSPSGVQYF; DNA: TGTGCCAGCAGTCCGTCCGGGGTACAGTACTTC
J: TRBJ1-5; D: NA; V: TRBV20-1; size: many; CDR3: CSAVGGGTQPQHF; DNA: TGCAGTGCTGTGGGGGGGGGAACTCAGCCCCAGCATTTT
J: TRBJ2-7; D: TRBD1; V: TRBV3-1; size: NA; CDR3: CASSQQDRGEDQYF; DNA: TGTGCCAGCAGCCAACAGGACAGGGGCGAGGACCAGTACTTC
J: TRBJ2-5; D: NA; V: TRBV20-1; size: many; CDR3: CSARVGTTPSGTQYF; DNA: TGCAGTGCTAGAGTAGGGACGACACCAAGTGGGACCCAGTACTTC
J: TRBJ1-2; D: NA; V: TRBV7-8; size: many; CDR3: CASSPLQGPDGYTF; DNA: TGTGCCAGCAGCCCCCTCCAAGGGCCCGATGGCTACACCTTC
J: TRBJ2-7; D: NA; V: TRBV27; size: few; CDR3: CASSFQKTAPWGYEQYF; DNA: TGTGCCAGCAGTTTCCAAAAAACAGCCCCTTGGGGCTACGAGCAGTACTTC
J: TRBJ2-5; D: TRBD2; V: TRBV7-8; size: many; CDR3: CASSALPPGLARPF; DNA: TGTGCCAGCAGCGCTCTACCCCCGGGACTAGCCCGCCCCTTC
J: TRBJ2-7; D: TRBD2; V: TRBV5-8; size: NA; CDR3: CASRRGFWSGRVDPQYF; DNA: TGTGCCAGCAGACGGGGATTTTGGAGCGGGAGGGTGGATCCGCAGTACTTC
J: TRBJ1-6; D: NA; V: TRBV12-3/TRBV12-4; size: many; CDR3: CASSLWTDNSPLHF; DNA: TGTGCCAGCAGTTTGTGGACAGACAATTCACCCCTCCACTTT
J: TRBJ2-2; D: TRBD1; V: TRBV10-3; size: NA; CDR3: CAISERQGAGELFF; DNA: TGTGCCATCAGTGAGAGACAGGGGGCCGGGGAGCTGTTTTTT
J: TRBJ1-2; D: NA; V: TRBV4-1; size: NA; CDR3: CASSQDGQSYYGYTF; DNA: TGCGCCAGCAGCCAAGATGGACAGAGTTATTATGGCTACACCTTC
J: TRBJ2-7; D: NA; V: TRBV25-1; size: NA; CDR3: CASSGRKQYF; DNA: TGTGCCAGCAGTGGACGGAAGCAGTACTTC
J: TRBJ2-2; D: NA; V: TRBV7-2; size: NA; CDR3: CASSGGRGTGELFF; DNA: TGTGCCAGCAGTGGGGGGAGGGGGACCGGGGAGCTGTTTTTT
J: TRBJ2-7; D: TRBD2; V: TRBV20-1; size: NA; CDR3: CSAGGGDGEQYF; DNA: TGCAGTGCCGGGGGGGGAGATGGGGAGCAGTACTTC
J: TRBJ2-5; D: NA; V: TRBV7-9; size: NA; CDR3: CASSTGRRTQYF; DNA: TGTGCCAGCAGCACAGGGAGGCGAACCCAGTACTTC
J: TRBJ1-1; D: TRBD1; V: TRBV6-6; size: NA; CDR3: CASSPPPRTGKWTEAFF; DNA: TGTGCCAGCAGTCCCCCTCCTCGGACAGGGAAGTGGACTGAAGCTTTCTTT
J: TRBJ2-5; D: NA; V: TRBV11-2; size: many; CDR3: CASSLRFQTQYF; DNA: TGTGCCAGCAGCTTACGCTTCCAGACCCAGTACTTC
J: TRBJ2-7; D: NA; V: TRBV6-6; size: NA; CDR3: CASSYETDSYEQYF; DNA: TGTGCCAGCAGTTACGAGACAGACTCCTACGAGCAGTACTTC
J: TRBJ2-7; D: TRBD2; V: TRBV19; size: NA; CDR3: CASSIDSGRELYEQYF; DNA: TGTGCCAGTAGTATAGATAGCGGGAGGGAACTCTACGAGCAGTACTTC
J: TRBJ1-4; D: NA; V: TRBV2; size: once; CDR3: CASSQDMRGATNEKLFF; DNA: TGTGCCAGCAGCCAAGATATGCGTGGTGCAACTAATGAAAAACTGTTTTTT
J: TRBJ1-2; D: NA; V: TRBV29-1; size: many; CDR3: CSVEVNYGYTF; DNA: TGCAGCGTTGAGGTTAACTATGGCTACACCTTC
J: TRBJ1-1; D: TRBD1; V: TRBV20-1; size: many; CDR3: CSARGTGTDGAFF; DNA: TGCAGTGCTAGAGGGACAGGGACCGATGGGGCTTTCTTT
J: TRBJ2-5; D: TRBD2; V: TRBV25-1; size: NA; CDR3: CASSERGLAGLQETQYF; DNA: TGTGCCAGCAGTGAACGGGGACTAGCGGGGCTCCAAGAGACCCAGTACTTC
J: TRBJ2-2; D: NA; V: TRBV19; size: many; CDR3: CASSLRLSQNTGELFF; DNA: TGTGCCAGTAGTCTAAGACTTAGCCAGAACACCGGGGAGCTGTTTTTT
J: TRBJ2-7; D: NA; V: TRBV7-2; size: many; CDR3: CASSTLTWKEQYF; DNA: TGTGCCAGCAGCACCCTGACGTGGAAGGAGCAGTACTTC
J: TRBJ1-2; D: NA; V: TRBV25-1; size: NA; CDR3: CASSAAGSNYGYTF; DNA: TGTGCCAGCTCGGCCGCCGGTTCTAACTATGGCTACACCTTC
J: TRBJ1-1; D: NA; V: TRBV25-1; size: many; CDR3: CASKGSGAFF; DNA: TGTGCCAGCAAAGGCAGTGGAGCTTTCTTT
J: TRBJ1-6; D: TRBD1; V: TRBV29-1; size: NA; CDR3: CSVGTGNNSPLHF; DNA: TGCAGCGTTGGGACAGGGAATAATTCACCCCTCCACTTT
J: TRBJ1-1; D: NA; V: TRBV2; size: many; CDR3: CASSLTYPYTEAFF; DNA: TGTGCCAGCAGTTTAACCTACCCCTACACTGAAGCTTTCTTT
J: TRBJ1-5; D: TRBD1; V: TRBV10-3; size: NA; CDR3: CAISEKRTGQPQHF; DNA: TGTGCCATCAGTGAAAAGAGGACAGGGCAGCCCCAGCATTTT
J: TRBJ2-7; D: NA; V: TRBV6-1; size: NA; CDR3: CASTENRYEQYF; DNA: TGTGCCAGCACGGAGAACCGCTACGAGCAGTACTTC
J: TRBJ1-4; D: NA; V: TRBV20-1; size: few; CDR3: CSAPKGGPNEKLFF; DNA: TGCAGTGCTCCTAAGGGGGGTCCTAATGAAAAACTGTTTTTT
J: TRBJ2-7; D: NA; V: TRBV2; size: many; CDR3: CASSDRAAYEQYF; DNA: TGTGCCAGCAGTGACAGGGCAGCCTACGAGCAGTACTTC
J: TRBJ1-3; D: TRBD1; V: TRBV10-3; size: many; CDR3: CAISESRTGGRSSGNTIYF; DNA: TGTGCCATCAGTGAGTCTCGGACAGGGGGCCGGAGCTCTGGAAACACCATATATTTT
J: TRBJ2-6; D: NA; V: TRBV2; size: many; CDR3: CASSSYSLHSGANVLTF; DNA: TGTGCCAGCAGTAGCTACTCACTCCACTCTGGGGCCAACGTCCTGACTTTC
J: TRBJ1-2; D: TRBD1; V: TRBV10-3; size: NA; CDR3: CAISSGTGPTIGYTF; DNA: TGTGCCATCAGTTCAGGGACAGGGCCAACTATTGGCTACACCTTC
J: TRBJ1-2; D: NA; V: TRBV6-5; size: few; CDR3: CATPGSRYGYTF; DNA: TGTGCCACCCCGGGCTCTCGCTATGGCTACACCTTC
J: TRBJ1-6; D: NA; V: TRBV12-3/TRBV12-4; size: NA; CDR3: CASSLYGAGYNSPLHF; DNA: TGTGCCAGCAGTTTGTATGGGGCAGGCTATAATTCACCCCTCCACTTT
J: TRBJ1-1; D: NA; V: TRBV29-1; size: many; CDR3: CSVEDRGGGIAFF; DNA: TGCAGCGTTGAAGACAGGGGAGGCGGGATAGCTTTCTTT
J: TRBJ2-5; D: NA; V: TRBV7-2; size: NA; CDR3: CASSPPAQETQYF; DNA: TGTGCCAGCTCACCCCCTGCCCAAGAGACCCAGTACTTC
J: TRBJ2-7; D: NA; V: TRBV7-2; size: many; CDR3: CASSLDGGANYEQYF; DNA: TGTGCCAGCAGCTTAGATGGGGGGGCGAACTACGAGCAGTACTTC
J: TRBJ2-5; D: NA; V: TRBV15; size: once; CDR3: CATSIPSQETQYF; DNA: TGTGCCACCAGCATCCCATCCCAAGAGACCCAGTACTTC
J: TRBJ1-6; D: NA; V: TRBV11-1; size: NA; CDR3: CASSLNQGISPLHF; DNA: TGTGCCAGCAGCTTAAACCAGGGTATTTCACCCCTCCACTTT
J: TRBJ2-6; D: NA; V: TRBV7-2; size: once; CDR3: CATNPGDNTEAF; DNA: TGTGCCACCAACCCAGGAGATAACACTGAAGCTTTC
J: TRBJ2-5; D: NA; V: TRBV29-1; size: NA; CDR3: CSVVPGAGIQETQYF; DNA: TGCAGCGTAGTACCCGGGGCCGGGATCCAAGAGACCCAGTACTTC